The sequence of this T cell receptor (beta chain) was determined in a study of read filtering for tumor transcriptome and immune sequencing. This library used around 0.4 ug RNA and molecular barcoded adaptors spanning alpha/delta and beta/gamma chains. TCRdb ran MiXCR on the reads and lists one entry per CDR3 protein. This table holds more than 100,000 distinct CDR3 sequences, over 10% found once. V was trimmed by 8 bases and J by 5 bases, leaving 11 bases between them. The length of the CDR3 is 12 residues. The germline CDR1 and CDR2 sequences are SGHVS and FQNEAQ. In its sample, this clonotype was seen a few times.

V usage is TRBV7-8 and J usage is TRBJ2-3; no reliable D call. The specimen sequenced was a population of CD138-negative cells sorted from bone marrow. The source of this sequence is a donor aged 40 or older with multiple myeloma. Here the CDR3 DNA reads TGTGCCAGCGGAAGCTTAAGAGATACGCAGTATTTT. As protein: CASGSLRDTQYF.